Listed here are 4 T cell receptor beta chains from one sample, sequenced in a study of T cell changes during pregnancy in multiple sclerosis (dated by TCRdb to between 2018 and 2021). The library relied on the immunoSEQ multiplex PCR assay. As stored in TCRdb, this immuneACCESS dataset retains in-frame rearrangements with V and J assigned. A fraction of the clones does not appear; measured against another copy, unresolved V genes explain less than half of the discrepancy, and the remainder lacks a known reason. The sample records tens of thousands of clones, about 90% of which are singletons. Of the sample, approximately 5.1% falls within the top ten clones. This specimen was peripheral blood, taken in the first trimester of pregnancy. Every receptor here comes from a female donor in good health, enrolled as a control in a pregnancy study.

The chain's CDR3 is CASSLYHRDYEQYF. The DNA of the CDR3 is TGTGCCAGCAGCTTGTATCACAGGGACTACGAGCAGTACTTC. The V and J genes are TRBV5-4 and TRBJ2-7; D may be TRBD1 (6 bases). V gave up 1 base and J gave up 3 bases, with 11 bases separating them. This CDR3 has 14 residues. Germline assignment: CDR1 SGHNT and CDR2 YYREEE (reference sequence).

DNA for the CDR3: TGTGCCAGTAGCGGCTTGGCGGGGGGGCATGAGCAGTTCTTC. Translation: CASSGLAGGHEQFF. This rearrangement joins TRBV19 to TRBJ2-1; TRBD2 agrees at 9 bases. Per the germline V gene, CDR1 is LNHDA and CDR2 is SQIVND (reference sequence). V lost 6 bases and J lost 8; bases outside the gene matches: 8. CDR3 size: 14 residues.

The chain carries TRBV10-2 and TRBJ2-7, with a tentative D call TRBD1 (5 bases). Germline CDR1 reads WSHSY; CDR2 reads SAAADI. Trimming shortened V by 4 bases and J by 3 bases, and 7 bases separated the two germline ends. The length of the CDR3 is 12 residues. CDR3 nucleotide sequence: TGCGCCAGCAGTGTAACAGGCTACGAGCAGTACTTC. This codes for CASSVTGYEQYF.

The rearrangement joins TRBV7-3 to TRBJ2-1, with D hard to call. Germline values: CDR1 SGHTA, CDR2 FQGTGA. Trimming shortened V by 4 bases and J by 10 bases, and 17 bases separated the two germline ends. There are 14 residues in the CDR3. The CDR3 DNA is TGTGCCAGCAGCTCTGGCGCGTTCGGAGCGGAGCAGTTCTTC. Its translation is CASSSGAFGAEQFF.